The entry below gives a single T cell receptor beta chain sequence along with its context. Original analysis: Nucleated cell number was recorded as an estimate derived from reference gene primer amplification. Sequencing was performed with immunoSEQ multiplex PCR; in TCRdb, only in-frame clones are kept and a portion is missing. The DNA was the basis for D and trimming; V, J and clone size are from that table. This sample has around 130,000 clones; roughly 88% occur once, and the top ten carry about 4.1%. This sample is drawn from a study of blood T cell repertoires in COVID-19. The overall study: Samples taken during acute and convalescent COVID-19 were collected in the United States, Italy and Spain.

This CDR3 has 16 residues. Trimming removed 1 base at V and 6 bases at J, with 16 bases between. CDR1 is SGHAT, CDR2 FQNNGV, per germline. The sequenced sample was peripheral blood. The clonotype was recovered from a man aged 35 to 55 with acute or convalescent COVID-19. The chain employs TRBV11-2 and TRBJ2-1; D perhaps matches TRBD2 (7 bases). The CDR3 loop reads CASSLGFGGPSNEQFF. DNA of the CDR3: TGTGCCAGCAGCTTAGGTTTCGGGGGGCCGTCCAATGAGCAGTTCTTC.